This is a list of T cell receptor beta chains from one sample in a study of cytomegalovirus exposure and HLA in healthy donors. Libraries were prepared by immunoSEQ multiplex PCR; TCRdb keeps only in-frame clonotypes and omits some of them. The data hold 150,000 to 200,000 clones, with just under 80% observed a single time. Sequenced material: PBMCs. The origin of the receptors is a young woman in good health and CMV-seropositive. Each CDR3 is given with its conserved first and last residue. Fields, in order: J gene, V gene, CDR3 protein.

TRBJ1-1	TRBV5-6	CASSLAAAGKAFF
TRBJ2-5	TRBV10-1	CASSSGPRETQYF
TRBJ2-7	TRBV7-2	CASSLAGTGAHEQYF
TRBJ1-1	TRBV7-3	CASSIDRVSTEAFF
TRBJ2-1	TRBV23-1	CARYNELKIRGLPETDEQFF
TRBJ1-6	TRBV7-3	CASSLEGDRVPSGNSPLHF
TRBJ1-2	TRBV10-3	CAISALGQDYGYTF
TRBJ2-1	TRBV6-5	CASSYGPTSPSNEQFF
TRBJ1-5	TRBV28	CASSLEGTGVYSNQPQHF
TRBJ1-1	TRBV15	CAIPGTGETEAFF
TRBJ1-1	TRBV10-2	CASSEPLGGLFRTGFF
TRBJ2-7	TRBV19	CASSWGGRYEQYF
TRBJ2-6	TRBV18	CASWGQGSSGANVLTF
TRBJ2-7	TRBV6-5	CASSYFGGAYEQYF
TRBJ1-5	TRBV6-5	CASSPLYSNQPQHF
TRBJ2-3	TRBV4-1	CASSRASGSTDTQYF
TRBJ2-7	TRBV5-1	CASSLTGSYEQYF
TRBJ2-5	TRBV6-5	CVVGLAGGETQYF
TRBJ1-6	TRBV27	CASSRQTTAVVGTLHF
TRBJ2-7	TRBV9	CASSVAPGEGYEQYF
TRBJ2-1	TRBV7-9	CASSPRDSNEQFF
TRBJ2-1	TRBV5-4	CASHSGEASYNEQFF
TRBJ2-7	TRBV11-2	CASSLIQGAYEQYF
TRBJ2-1	TRBV2	CASQFAGGGHNEQFF
TRBJ2-7	TRBV11-2	CASSLDPTYEQYF
TRBJ1-2	TRBV4-3	CASSQDYGGPPGYTF
TRBJ1-2	TRBV6-5	CASWSVGYTF
TRBJ2-5	TRBV5-1	CASSLGQGGKETQYF
TRBJ2-3	TRBV6-6	CASINRQGSTDTQYF
TRBJ2-7	TRBV6-1	CASSEGVWEKYEQYF
TRBJ1-2	TRBV5-6	CASSLMTGTGGYTF
TRBJ2-5	TRBV7-9	CASSLGGVETQYF
TRBJ2-7	TRBV5-1	CASSLDPGISYEQYF
TRBJ1-1	TRBV5-3	CARSLRGTEAFF
TRBJ2-7	TRBV10-3	CAISESGTGVVEQYF
TRBJ1-1	TRBV7-9	CASTAGQLEAFF